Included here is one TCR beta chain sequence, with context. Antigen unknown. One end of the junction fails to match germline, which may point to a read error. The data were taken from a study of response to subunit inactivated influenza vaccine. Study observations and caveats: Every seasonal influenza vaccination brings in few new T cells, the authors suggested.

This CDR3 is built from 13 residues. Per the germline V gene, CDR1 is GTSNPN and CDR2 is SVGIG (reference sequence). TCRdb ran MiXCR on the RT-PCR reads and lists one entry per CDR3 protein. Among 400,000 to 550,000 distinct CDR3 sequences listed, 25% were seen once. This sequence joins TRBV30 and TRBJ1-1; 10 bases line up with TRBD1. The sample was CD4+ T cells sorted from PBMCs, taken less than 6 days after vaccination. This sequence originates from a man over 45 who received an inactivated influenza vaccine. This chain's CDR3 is CAWKGQGNTEVFF. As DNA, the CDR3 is TGTGCCTGGAAGGGACAGGGGAACACTGAAGTTTTCTTT.